This T cell receptor beta chain stems from a study of vaccination effects on CD4 cells after COVID-19. Study findings and constraints: The study dataset contains few convalescent patients and includes no early post-infection timepoints. Infection- and vaccine-induced clones contracted markedly late after vaccination.

Pools of viral peptides were used by the ViraFEST assay to expand antigen-specific CD4+ T cells ahead of sequencing. The authors isolated CD4+ T cells after around 11 days of culture. Participants received two doses of either the BNT162b2 or mRNA-1273 vaccine. Points on this clone: Its specificity is unknown.

The CDR3 covers 13 residues. With 3 bases clipped from V and 9 bases from J, the junction kept 6 bases outside the gene matches. Clones were sequenced by immunoSEQ multiplex PCR, and TCRdb holds only the in-frame ones, with some missing. The sample yields around 30,000 clones, roughly 70% seen once. The clonotype comes from a human donor who received a COVID-19 vaccine. The input for sequencing was CD4+ T cells from PBMCs cultured with HCoV-NL63 spike peptides, taken after COVID-19 vaccination. The chain employs TRBV12-3 or TRBV12-4 and TRBJ2-7, with 9 nucleotides matching TRBD1. The CDR3 loop reads CASSFRDREMQYF. As DNA, the CDR3 is TGTGCCAGCAGTTTTAGGGACAGGGAAATGCAGTACTTC.